This TCR beta chain emerged from a study of blood T cell repertoires in COVID-19. Study-level information: Acute and convalescent COVID-19 samples came from the United States, Italy and Spain. T cells, B-cell-depleted T cells, or PBMCs provided the cDNA or gDNA that served as material.

This clone was seen just once. Original data processing: Estimated nucleated cell counts came from reference gene primer amplification. The repertoire was sequenced with immunoSEQ multiplex PCR; TCRdb's copy has only in-frame clones and lacks some. D and trimming were read from the DNA, whereas the V and J calls and clone size are those reported in that table. The data hold approximately 290,000 clones, with 70% to 90% observed a single time. This receptor was taken from a human donor with COVID-19, enrolled during active disease. The donor label of this sample is uncertain. The source material was peripheral blood.

The CDR3 protein is CASSTLAGGFYEQYF. Written as DNA, the CDR3 is TGTGCCAGCAGCACACTAGCGGGAGGGTTCTACGAGCAGTACTTC. The V gene is TRBV5-5, the J gene TRBJ2-7; 13 nucleotides line up with TRBD2. Germline CDR1 SGHKS, CDR2 YYEKEE (reference sequence). The trim removed 4 bases at V and 3 bases at J, leaving 4 bases unmatched. The CDR3 covers 15 residues.